These T cell receptor beta chains were read from a single sample in a study of cytomegalovirus exposure and HLA in healthy donors. Repertoires were generated with immunoSEQ multiplex PCR, while TCRdb's copy carries only in-frame clones and drops some. Seen here are under 200,000 clones, 68% observed once, and the top ten hold around 4.5%. The sequencing sample was made of PBMCs. These receptors were obtained from a young woman in good health and CMV-seropositive. The CDR3 runs from the conserved cysteine through the conserved F or W. D genes are given only for firm matches. Clone size appears in some rows only: once, few, many, or a class for an expanded clone.

J gene: TRBJ1-1
D gene: NA
V gene: TRBV7-3
clone size: NA
CDR3 DNA: TGTGCCAGCAGCTTAACAGCGGGGGGACTACCTCCAGGCACTGAAGCTTTCTTT
CDR3 protein: CASSLTAGGLPPGTEAFF

J gene: TRBJ1-5
D gene: NA
V gene: TRBV30
clone size: NA
CDR3 DNA: TGTGCCTGGAGTGTACGGGAGGGCCAGCCCCAGCATTTT
CDR3 protein: CAWSVREGQPQHF

J gene: TRBJ1-2
D gene: NA
V gene: TRBV6-1
clone size: NA
CDR3 DNA: TGTGCCAGCAGTGAAACAGGAGACTATGGCTACACCTTC
CDR3 protein: CASSETGDYGYTF

J gene: TRBJ2-1
D gene: NA
V gene: TRBV14
clone size: NA
CDR3 DNA: TGTGCCAGCAGCCAAGTGGCCAGGGGTTATTTCAATGAGCAGTTCTTC
CDR3 protein: CASSQVARGYFNEQFF

J gene: TRBJ1-5
D gene: NA
V gene: TRBV19
clone size: NA
CDR3 DNA: TGTGCCAGTAGTATAGTCCGGGACAACAATCAGCCCCAGCATTTT
CDR3 protein: CASSIVRDNNQPQHF

J gene: TRBJ1-4
D gene: NA
V gene: TRBV9
clone size: NA
CDR3 DNA: TGTGCCAGCAGCGTAGGGGGCAGGGTCGATGAAAAACTGTTTTTT
CDR3 protein: CASSVGGRVDEKLFF

J gene: TRBJ2-2
D gene: NA
V gene: TRBV5-8
clone size: NA
CDR3 DNA: TGTGCCAGCAGACGAACCGGGACATCGAACACCGGGGAGCTGTTTTTT
CDR3 protein: CASRRTGTSNTGELFF

J gene: TRBJ2-3
D gene: TRBD2
V gene: TRBV6-6
clone size: NA
CDR3 DNA: TGTGCCAGCAGGAGAGCGGGACGCACAGATACGCAGTATTTT
CDR3 protein: CASRRAGRTDTQYF

J gene: TRBJ1-5
D gene: TRBD1
V gene: TRBV6-6
clone size: NA
CDR3 DNA: TGTGCCAGCACCCCACTGCGGGACAGTCGACAGCCCCAGCATTTT
CDR3 protein: CASTPLRDSRQPQHF

J gene: TRBJ1-4
D gene: NA
V gene: TRBV9
clone size: NA
CDR3 DNA: TGTGCCAGCAGCGTAGACATCACTAATGAAAAACTGTTTTTT
CDR3 protein: CASSVDITNEKLFF

J gene: TRBJ1-2
D gene: TRBD1
V gene: TRBV30
clone size: NA
CDR3 DNA: TGTGCCTGGAGTTACCGGAGGACAGGGTTTGTTAACTATGGCTACACCTTC
CDR3 protein: CAWSYRRTGFVNYGYTF

J gene: TRBJ1-5
D gene: NA
V gene: TRBV2
clone size: NA
CDR3 DNA: TGTGCCAGCAGTTCTAACCTTCGTCAGCCCCAGCATTTT
CDR3 protein: CASSSNLRQPQHF

J gene: TRBJ1-2
D gene: NA
V gene: TRBV4-2
clone size: NA
CDR3 DNA: TGTGCCAGCAGTGCTAGCTATGGCTACACCTTC
CDR3 protein: CASSASYGYTF

J gene: TRBJ2-2
D gene: NA
V gene: TRBV25-1
clone size: NA
CDR3 DNA: TGTGCCAGCAGTGAATCTTCCCGGGTCACCGGGGAGCTGTTTTTT
CDR3 protein: CASSESSRVTGELFF

J gene: TRBJ2-2
D gene: NA
V gene: TRBV30
clone size: NA
CDR3 DNA: TGTGCCTGGAGTGTAACTGATACCGGGGAGCTGTTTTTT
CDR3 protein: CAWSVTDTGELFF

J gene: TRBJ1-4
D gene: NA
V gene: TRBV9
clone size: NA
CDR3 DNA: TGTGCCAGCAGTGGAGTTAATGAAAAACTGTTTTTT
CDR3 protein: CASSGVNEKLFF

J gene: TRBJ1-6
D gene: NA
V gene: TRBV5-1
clone size: NA
CDR3 DNA: TGCGCCAGCAGCCGTCCGGAGGAGGGGAACAATTCACCCCTCCACTTT
CDR3 protein: CASSRPEEGNNSPLHF

J gene: TRBJ1-2
D gene: TRBD1
V gene: TRBV19
clone size: NA
CDR3 DNA: TGTGCCAGTAGTTACGGGACAGGTCCACGGAGCTACACCTTC
CDR3 protein: CASSYGTGPRSYTF

J gene: TRBJ1-1
D gene: TRBD1
V gene: TRBV29-1
clone size: NA
CDR3 DNA: TGCAGCGTCTCGGAGACAGGGGCCGGGACTGAAGCTTTCTTT
CDR3 protein: CSVSETGAGTEAFF

J gene: TRBJ1-3
D gene: TRBD1
V gene: TRBV9
clone size: few
CDR3 DNA: TGTGCCAGCAGCGTAAGTGGACAGGGATCCGGAAACACCATATATTTT
CDR3 protein: CASSVSGQGSGNTIYF

J gene: TRBJ1-2
D gene: NA
V gene: TRBV30
clone size: NA
CDR3 DNA: TGTGCCTGGAATATCGACACCTTC
CDR3 protein: CAWNIDTF

J gene: TRBJ2-7
D gene: TRBD2
V gene: TRBV18
clone size: once
CDR3 DNA: TGTGCCAGCTCACGTCCCGGGACTAGCGGGCCTCGCTCCTACGAGCAGTACTTC
CDR3 protein: CASSRPGTSGPRSYEQYF

J gene: TRBJ1-6
D gene: NA
V gene: TRBV30
clone size: NA
CDR3 DNA: TGTGCCTGGATCGAAGACTTAAGGGGTAATTCACCCCTCCACTTT
CDR3 protein: CAWIEDLRGNSPLHF

J gene: TRBJ2-5
D gene: NA
V gene: TRBV7-9
clone size: once
CDR3 DNA: TGTGCCAGCAGCTTAGAAGGTCAGGTACGACAGTACTTC
CDR3 protein: CASSLEGQVRQYF

J gene: TRBJ1-5
D gene: NA
V gene: TRBV2
clone size: NA
CDR3 DNA: TGTGCCAGCAGACAGGGAAACCCCGGGTTTCAGCCCCAGCATTTT
CDR3 protein: CASRQGNPGFQPQHF

J gene: TRBJ2-7
D gene: TRBD1
V gene: TRBV18
clone size: NA
CDR3 DNA: TGTGCCAGCTCACAGACAGGGTCCTACGAGCAGTACTTC
CDR3 protein: CASSQTGSYEQYF

J gene: TRBJ2-7
D gene: TRBD1
V gene: TRBV27
clone size: NA
CDR3 DNA: TGTGCCAGTGGGGACAGTTCCTACGAGCAGTACTTC
CDR3 protein: CASGDSSYEQYF

J gene: TRBJ1-2
D gene: NA
V gene: TRBV18
clone size: NA
CDR3 DNA: TGTGCCAGCTCACCGCCACGACAGTCCCCTTTTGGCTACACCTTC
CDR3 protein: CASSPPRQSPFGYTF

J gene: TRBJ1-2
D gene: NA
V gene: TRBV5-4
clone size: NA
CDR3 DNA: TGTGCCAGCAGCTTGGTTTCCGTAGTCCCCCTTGGGCCGGTCGGCTACACCTTC
CDR3 protein: CASSLVSVVPLGPVGYTF

J gene: TRBJ1-3
D gene: TRBD1
V gene: TRBV6-5
clone size: NA
CDR3 DNA: TGTGCCAGCAGTCGTACAGGGGCTGGAAACACCATATATTTT
CDR3 protein: CASSRTGAGNTIYF

J gene: TRBJ1-1
D gene: NA
V gene: TRBV2
clone size: NA
CDR3 DNA: TGTGCCAGCGGGGAACACGGACAGACCACTGAAGCTTTCTTT
CDR3 protein: CASGEHGQTTEAFF

J gene: TRBJ2-7
D gene: NA
V gene: TRBV28
clone size: NA
CDR3 DNA: TGTGCCAGCAGGCCTGGAACTAGGGAGGACTACGAGCAGTACTTC
CDR3 protein: CASRPGTREDYEQYF

J gene: TRBJ1-2
D gene: TRBD1
V gene: TRBV7-8
clone size: NA
CDR3 DNA: TGTGCCAGCAGCTCGGGACAGGGAGCCTATGGCTACACCTTC
CDR3 protein: CASSSGQGAYGYTF

J gene: TRBJ2-4
D gene: TRBD2
V gene: TRBV10-3
clone size: once
CDR3 DNA: TGTGCCATCAGTGAGAACCTAGCGGGAGGTACTATTCAGTACTTC
CDR3 protein: CAISENLAGGTIQYF

J gene: TRBJ1-2
D gene: NA
V gene: TRBV27
clone size: NA
CDR3 DNA: TGTGCCAGCAGTTATTCGGCAGGGTCCTACTATGGCTACACCTTC
CDR3 protein: CASSYSAGSYYGYTF

J gene: TRBJ1-5
D gene: NA
V gene: TRBV18
clone size: NA
CDR3 DNA: TGTGCCAGCTCACCTACATGGTACGGCAATCAGCCCCAGCATTTT
CDR3 protein: CASSPTWYGNQPQHF

J gene: TRBJ1-4
D gene: NA
V gene: TRBV7-9
clone size: NA
CDR3 DNA: TGTGCCAGCAGCTTAGGGCAGGGTCCGGTTAATGAAAAACTGTTTTTT
CDR3 protein: CASSLGQGPVNEKLFF

J gene: TRBJ2-3
D gene: NA
V gene: TRBV6-6
clone size: few
CDR3 DNA: TGTGCCAGCAGTTACGGGGAGACAGATACGCAGTATTTT
CDR3 protein: CASSYGETDTQYF

J gene: TRBJ1-2
D gene: NA
V gene: TRBV4-3
clone size: NA
CDR3 DNA: TGCGCCAGCAGCCAAGAGGCGGATTCTAACTATGGCTACACCTTC
CDR3 protein: CASSQEADSNYGYTF

J gene: TRBJ1-2
D gene: TRBD1
V gene: TRBV5-4
clone size: once
CDR3 DNA: TGTGCCAGCAGCCCAGGGGGACAGGGGGCAGGTGGCTACACCTTC
CDR3 protein: CASSPGGQGAGGYTF

J gene: TRBJ1-2
D gene: NA
V gene: TRBV2
clone size: NA
CDR3 DNA: TGTGCCAGCCAAAAGAACAGTAACTATGGCTACACCTTC
CDR3 protein: CASQKNSNYGYTF

J gene: TRBJ1-2
D gene: NA
V gene: TRBV5-1
clone size: NA
CDR3 DNA: TGCGCCAGCAGCCCGGGAGGCTACGACTATGGCTACACCTTC
CDR3 protein: CASSPGGYDYGYTF

J gene: TRBJ1-3
D gene: NA
V gene: TRBV6-5
clone size: NA
CDR3 DNA: TGTGCCAGCAGTTACTCGAGAGGCTCTGGAAACACCATATATTTT
CDR3 protein: CASSYSRGSGNTIYF

J gene: TRBJ1-3
D gene: NA
V gene: TRBV6-5
clone size: NA
CDR3 DNA: TGTGCCAGCAGTTACTCGACGGGGGGCTCTGGAAACACCATATATTTT
CDR3 protein: CASSYSTGGSGNTIYF

J gene: TRBJ2-2
D gene: NA
V gene: TRBV7-3
clone size: NA
CDR3 DNA: TGTGCCAGCAGCTTAACAGGGAGAGCCGGGGAGCTGTTTTTT
CDR3 protein: CASSLTGRAGELFF

J gene: TRBJ1-1
D gene: TRBD1
V gene: TRBV9
clone size: NA
CDR3 DNA: TGTGCCAGCAGCGCAGGGGGCTCCCCTATGAACACTGAAGCTTTCTTT
CDR3 protein: CASSAGGSPMNTEAFF

J gene: TRBJ1-5
D gene: NA
V gene: TRBV15
clone size: NA
CDR3 DNA: TGTGCCACTCGGGGAGGGGCGACTCAGCCCCAGCATTTT
CDR3 protein: CATRGGATQPQHF

J gene: TRBJ2-2
D gene: NA
V gene: TRBV5-6
clone size: NA
CDR3 DNA: TGTGCCAGCAGCTTCGTCGGGGAGCTGTTTTTT
CDR3 protein: CASSFVGELFF

J gene: TRBJ1-5
D gene: NA
V gene: TRBV6-5
clone size: NA
CDR3 DNA: TGTGCCAGCAGTTACTCGGGAGCTCAGCCCCAGCATTTT
CDR3 protein: CASSYSGAQPQHF

J gene: TRBJ2-5
D gene: TRBD1
V gene: TRBV2
clone size: NA
CDR3 DNA: TGTGCCAGCAGTCGGGACAGGGGGCAAGAGACCCAGTACTTC
CDR3 protein: CASSRDRGQETQYF

J gene: TRBJ1-6
D gene: NA
V gene: TRBV19
clone size: NA
CDR3 DNA: TGTGCCAGTACCGACGGGGGGGATGGGATTACACCCCTCCACTTT
CDR3 protein: CASTDGGDGITPLHF

J gene: TRBJ1-1
D gene: NA
V gene: TRBV7-8
clone size: NA
CDR3 DNA: TGTGCCAGCAGCTCGCGAGTGAACACTGAAGCTTTCTTT
CDR3 protein: CASSSRVNTEAFF

J gene: TRBJ1-1
D gene: TRBD1
V gene: TRBV6-5
clone size: few
CDR3 DNA: TGTGCCAGCAGTTACGGGACAGGGGGGAACACTGAAGCTTTCTTT
CDR3 protein: CASSYGTGGNTEAFF

J gene: TRBJ1-1
D gene: NA
V gene: TRBV9
clone size: few
CDR3 DNA: TGTGCCAGCAGCGTATCCGGGGTGAACACTGAAGCTTTCTTT
CDR3 protein: CASSVSGVNTEAFF

J gene: TRBJ2-3
D gene: NA
V gene: TRBV5-6
clone size: NA
CDR3 DNA: TGTGCCAGCAGCTTGGTTACAGGGTCCGGCACAGATACGCAGTATTTT
CDR3 protein: CASSLVTGSGTDTQYF